Sequencing of this T cell receptor (beta chain) was carried out in a study of breast tumors, draining lymph nodes, adjacent tissues. TCRdb re-analysed the multiplex PCR reads in MiXCR, keeping a single row per CDR3 protein. The sample lists around 130,000 distinct CDR3 sequences; just under 20% were seen once. This clonotype was recorded many times. Its antigen is unknown. Axillary draining lymph nodes of breast cancer patients supplied the node samples. The V segment lost 0 bases and the J segment 5 bases; nucleotides outside the gene matches: 8. CDR1 and CDR2 (germline): LNHNV, YYDKDF (reference sequence). This CDR3 comprises 17 residues. General observations from the study: That most tumor T cells come from lymph nodes remained unproven. Tumor and nontumor repertoires were significantly more similar in luminal-like than in basal-like breast cancer. The data were judged consistent with most tumor T cells coming from lymph node and expanding in tumor. Compared with lymph nodes, tumors were less diverse; compared with nontumor tissue, more.

The genes are TRBV15 and TRBJ2-1; 9 bases map to TRBD2. This clonotype originated in a female donor with breast cancer. Some clones in this sample may be carry-over from other donors' samples. The sequenced material came from axillary lymph node tissue. CDR3 in amino acids: CATSRDGSGSNHNEQFF. In nucleotides, the CDR3 is TGTGCCACCAGCAGAGATGGTAGCGGGAGTAACCACAATGAGCAGTTCTTC.